This record looks at one TCR beta chain sequence and its context. Its matching antigen is unknown. Time point: after preoperative PTX-NDP chemotherapy. This record belongs to a study of esophageal squamous cell carcinoma under preoperative chemotherapy. General study points: Paclitaxel-nedaplatin therapy caused immediate, substantial clonotype frequency changes. Peripheral T cells migrating into the tumor appeared to partly supply post-treatment tumor-infiltrating lymphocytes.

The V end lost 6 bases, the J end lost 1 base, and 9 bases lay between the germline ends. This CDR3 is built from 13 residues. From the PCR reads, TCRdb called clonotypes with MiXCR, one entry per CDR3 protein. The data contain 34,000 or so distinct CDR3 sequences, 40% to 60% of them singletons. The chain carries TRBV12-3 or TRBV12-4 and TRBJ1-2, with D hard to call. The specimen was obtained from a patient given preoperative chemotherapy. The TCR was taken from a human donor with esophageal squamous cell carcinoma. The donor label of this sample is uncertain. CDR3 in amino acids: CASRPHDNYGYTF. The CDR3 coding sequence is TGTGCCAGCAGACCTCACGATAACTATGGCTACACCTTC.